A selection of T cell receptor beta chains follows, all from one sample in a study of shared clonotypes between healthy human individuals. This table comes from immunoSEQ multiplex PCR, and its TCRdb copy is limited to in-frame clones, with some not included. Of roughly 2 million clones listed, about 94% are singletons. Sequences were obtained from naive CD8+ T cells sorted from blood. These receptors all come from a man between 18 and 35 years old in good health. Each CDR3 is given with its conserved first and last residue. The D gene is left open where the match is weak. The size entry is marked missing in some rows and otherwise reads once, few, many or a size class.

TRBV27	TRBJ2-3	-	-	CASGLQLSDTQYF	TGTGCCAGCGGCCTCCAGTTGTCAGATACGCAGTATTTT
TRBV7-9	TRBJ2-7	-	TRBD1	CASSNTGGEHAYEQYF	TGTGCCAGCAGCAACACAGGGGGCGAACACGCCTACGAGCAGTACTTC
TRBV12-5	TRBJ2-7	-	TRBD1	CASGSGQGSLHEQYF	TGTGCTAGTGGCTCCGGACAGGGGAGTTTACACGAGCAGTACTTC
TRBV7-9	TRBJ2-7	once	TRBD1	CASSPRTGDAYEQYF	TGTGCCAGCAGCCCAAGGACAGGGGACGCCTACGAGCAGTACTTC
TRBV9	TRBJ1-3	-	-	CASSVDQGSSGNTIYF	TGTGCCAGCAGCGTAGACCAGGGGAGCTCTGGAAACACCATATATTTT
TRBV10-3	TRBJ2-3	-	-	CAISDPGSTDTQYF	TGTGCCATCAGTGATCCGGGGAGCACAGATACGCAGTATTTT
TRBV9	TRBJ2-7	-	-	CASSEGGTAYEQYF	TGTGCCAGCAGCGAAGGAGGGACAGCCTACGAGCAGTACTTC
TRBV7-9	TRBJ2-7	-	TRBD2	CASSLTSGGPAYEQYF	TGTGCCAGCAGCCTGACTAGCGGGGGACCCGCCTACGAGCAGTACTTC
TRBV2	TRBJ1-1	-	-	CASSDGMNTEAFF	TGTGCCAGCAGTGATGGGATGAACACTGAAGCTTTCTTT
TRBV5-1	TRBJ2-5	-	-	CASSWIQGGRETQYF	TGCGCCAGCAGCTGGATTCAGGGGGGTCGAGAGACCCAGTACTTC
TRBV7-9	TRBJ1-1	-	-	CARREQGGTEAFF	TGTGCCAGGAGAGAACAGGGTGGCACTGAAGCTTTCTTT
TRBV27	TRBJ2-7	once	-	CASSPLERLEQYF	TGTGCCAGCAGTCCCCTCGAGCGGCTCGAGCAGTACTTC
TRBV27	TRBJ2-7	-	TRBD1	CASSILRGQGGVEQYF	TGTGCCAGCAGCATCCTCCGGGGACAGGGAGGGGTCGAGCAGTACTTC
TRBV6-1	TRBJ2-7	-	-	CASSEAIGDEQYF	TGTGCCAGCAGTGAAGCTATCGGGGACGAGCAGTACTTC
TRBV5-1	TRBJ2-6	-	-	CASSYFSGRGGSGANVLTF	TGCGCCAGCAGCTATTTTAGCGGCAGAGGTGGGTCTGGGGCCAACGTCCTGACTTTC
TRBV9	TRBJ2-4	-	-	CASSTAGQGDIQYF	TGTGCCAGCAGCACAGCCGGGCAGGGAGACATTCAGTACTTC
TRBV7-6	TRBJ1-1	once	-	CASSALEGRTLEAFF	TGTGCCAGCAGCGCCCTTGAAGGCAGGACCCTTGAAGCTTTCTTT
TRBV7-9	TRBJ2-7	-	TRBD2	CASSPPQSSGRDYEQYF	TGTGCCAGCAGCCCTCCCCAGAGCAGCGGGAGGGACTACGAGCAGTACTTC
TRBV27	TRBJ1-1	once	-	CASSLSAASSSFF	TGTGCCAGCAGTTTGTCGGCGGCGTCGAGTTCTTTCTTT
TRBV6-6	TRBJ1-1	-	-	CASSEGVGTEAFF	TGTGCCAGCAGTGAGGGCGTGGGCACTGAAGCTTTCTTT
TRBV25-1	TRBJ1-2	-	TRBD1	CASSNLGQDYGYTF	TGTGCCAGCAGCAACTTGGGACAGGACTATGGCTACACCTTC
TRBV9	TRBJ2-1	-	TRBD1	CASNAGGYNEQFF	TGTGCCAGCAATGCAGGGGGCTACAATGAGCAGTTCTTC
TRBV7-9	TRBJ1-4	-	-	CASSLVVVLTEKLFF	TGTGCCAGCAGCTTAGTTGTGGTCTTGACCGAAAAACTGTTTTTT
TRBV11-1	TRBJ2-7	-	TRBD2	CASSLGLAGAYEQYF	TGTGCCAGCAGCTTAGGACTAGCGGGGGCCTACGAGCAGTACTTC
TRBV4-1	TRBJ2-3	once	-	CASSQDTGADTQYF	TGCGCCAGCAGCCAAGATACCGGAGCAGATACGCAGTATTTT
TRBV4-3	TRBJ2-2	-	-	CASSPAASTGELFF	TGCGCCAGCAGCCCTGCGGCTTCGACCGGGGAGCTGTTTTTT
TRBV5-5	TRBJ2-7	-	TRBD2	CASSFTSGTTYEQYF	TGTGCCAGCAGCTTTACTAGCGGGACGACCTACGAGCAGTACTTC
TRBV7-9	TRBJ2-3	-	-	CASSPGILRTDTQYF	TGTGCCAGCAGCCCCGGGATACTCCGCACAGATACGCAGTATTTT
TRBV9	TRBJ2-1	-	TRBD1	CASSAEQGPYNEQFF	TGTGCCAGCAGCGCGGAACAGGGGCCCTACAATGAGCAGTTCTTC
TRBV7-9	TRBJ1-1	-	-	CASSPGGPPHMNTEAFF	TGTGCCAGCAGCCCGGGCGGGCCCCCTCACATGAACACTGAAGCTTTCTTT
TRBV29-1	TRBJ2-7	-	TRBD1	CSVEDGTGGFYEQYF	TGCAGCGTTGAAGATGGGACAGGGGGCTTTTACGAGCAGTACTTC
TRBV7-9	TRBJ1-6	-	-	CASSSVKFTGDSSLHF	TGTGCCAGCAGCTCTGTGAAGTTTACCGGGGATTCATCCCTCCACTTT
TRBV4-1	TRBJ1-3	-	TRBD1	CASSLPGQGAGNTIYF	TGCGCCAGCAGCCTTCCCGGACAGGGGGCTGGAAACACCATATATTTT
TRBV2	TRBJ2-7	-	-	CASSEDAGSYEQYF	TGTGCCAGCAGTGAAGACGCGGGTTCCTACGAGCAGTACTTC
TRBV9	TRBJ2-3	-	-	CASSVGSDTQYF	TGTGCCAGCAGCGTAGGGTCAGATACGCAGTATTTT
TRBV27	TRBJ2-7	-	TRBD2	CASSLLAGGSYEQYF	TGTGCCAGCAGCCTACTAGCGGGAGGCTCCTACGAGCAGTACTTC
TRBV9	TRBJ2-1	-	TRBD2	CASSVGTSDYNEQFF	TGTGCCAGCAGCGTAGGGACTAGCGACTACAATGAGCAGTTCTTC
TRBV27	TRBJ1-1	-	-	CASSLGAGSSTEAFF	TGTGCCAGCAGTTTGGGGGCAGGGAGTAGTACTGAAGCTTTCTTT
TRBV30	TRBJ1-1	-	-	CASLVFGTEAFF	TGTGCCTCCCTGGTCTTCGGGACTGAAGCTTTCTTT
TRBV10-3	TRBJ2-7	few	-	CAISVSRDYEQYF	TGTGCCATCAGTGTCAGCAGAGACTACGAGCAGTACTTC
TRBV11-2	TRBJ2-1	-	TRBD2	CASSLISGSSPYNEQFF	TGTGCCAGCAGCTTAATTAGCGGGAGTAGCCCCTACAATGAGCAGTTCTTC
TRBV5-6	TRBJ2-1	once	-	CASSPASSYNEQFF	TGTGCCAGCAGCCCTGCTAGCTCCTACAATGAGCAGTTCTTC
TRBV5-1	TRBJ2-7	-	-	CASSLVGSYEQYF	TGCGCCAGCAGCTTGGTCGGGTCCTACGAGCAGTACTTC
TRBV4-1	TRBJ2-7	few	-	CASSQRTARRGEQYF	TGCGCCAGCAGCCAGCGGACAGCCCGGAGAGGAGAGCAGTACTTC
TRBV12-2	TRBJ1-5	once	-	CASLPLDFPDQPQHF	TGTGCAAGTCTCCCTCTGGACTTTCCCGATCAGCCCCAGCATTTT
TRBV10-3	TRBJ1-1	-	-	CAISSELNTEAFF	TGTGCCATCAGTTCGGAGCTGAACACTGAAGCTTTCTTT
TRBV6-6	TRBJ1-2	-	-	CASSYSNSGYTF	TGTGCCAGCAGTTACTCGAACTCTGGCTACACCTTC
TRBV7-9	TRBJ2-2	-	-	CASSLVFGIDTGELFF	TGTGCCAGCAGCTTAGTATTTGGAATAGACACCGGGGAGCTGTTTTTT
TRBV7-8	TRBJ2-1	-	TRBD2	CASSLALAGGPLGNEQFF	TGTGCCAGCAGCTTAGCGTTGGCGGGAGGGCCGCTTGGCAATGAGCAGTTCTTC
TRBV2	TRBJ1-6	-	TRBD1	CASSYPQGVNSPLHF	TGTGCCAGCAGTTACCCGCAGGGGGTTAATTCACCCCTCCACTTT
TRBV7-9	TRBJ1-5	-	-	CASSSSDSDQPQHF	TGTGCCAGCAGCTCATCAGACAGTGATCAGCCCCAGCATTTT
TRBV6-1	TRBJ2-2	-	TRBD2	CASMGTTKNTGELFF	TGTGCCAGCATGGGGACTACCAAGAACACCGGGGAGCTGTTTTTT